This TCR beta chain was obtained from a study of blood T cell repertoires in COVID-19. Study details: The United States, Italy and Spain provided the acute and convalescent COVID-19 samples.

In germline, CDR1 is MNHEY, CDR2 SVGEGT. V gave up 0 bases and J gave up 2 bases, with 11 bases separating them. The CDR3 length is 15 residues. Source study methods: Researchers report that nucleated cell counts were estimated from reference gene primer amplification. The method was immunoSEQ multiplex PCR; TCRdb's version includes in-frame clones alone and lacks a portion of them. The D gene and trimming were derived from the DNA, and the V and J assignments and clone size from that table. The sample shows a few hundred thousand clones, 90% of them seen only once. Sequencing used PBMCs or T cells enriched from blood (not recorded which). The J gene is TRBJ2-7, the V gene TRBV6-2 or TRBV6-3, with D possibly TRBD1 on 6 matching bases. This clonotype originated in a woman between 18 and 30 years old with acute COVID-19. In DNA form, the CDR3 reads TGTGCCAGCAGTTACTCTGGGGGCGCCACCTACGAGCAGTACTTC. It yields the protein CASSYSGGATYEQYF.